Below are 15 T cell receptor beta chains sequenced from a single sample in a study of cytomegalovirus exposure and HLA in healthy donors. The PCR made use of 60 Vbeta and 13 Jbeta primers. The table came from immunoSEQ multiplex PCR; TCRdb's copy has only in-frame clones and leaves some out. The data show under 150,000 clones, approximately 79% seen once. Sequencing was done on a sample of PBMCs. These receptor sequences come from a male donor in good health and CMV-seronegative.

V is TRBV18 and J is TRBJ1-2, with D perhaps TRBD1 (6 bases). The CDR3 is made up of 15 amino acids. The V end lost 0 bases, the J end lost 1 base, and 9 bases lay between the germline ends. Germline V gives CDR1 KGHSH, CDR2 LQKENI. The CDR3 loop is CASSPPGGFNYGYTF. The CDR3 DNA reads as TGTGCCAGCTCACCACCAGGGGGTTTTAACTATGGCTACACCTTC.

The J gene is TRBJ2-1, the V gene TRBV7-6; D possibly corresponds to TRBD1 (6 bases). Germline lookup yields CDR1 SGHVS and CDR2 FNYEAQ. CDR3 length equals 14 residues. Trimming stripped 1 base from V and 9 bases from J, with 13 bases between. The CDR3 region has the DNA TGTGCCAGCAGCTTAGGAGGGGGTCTGGCTGAGCAGTTCTTC. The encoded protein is CASSLGGGLAEQFF.

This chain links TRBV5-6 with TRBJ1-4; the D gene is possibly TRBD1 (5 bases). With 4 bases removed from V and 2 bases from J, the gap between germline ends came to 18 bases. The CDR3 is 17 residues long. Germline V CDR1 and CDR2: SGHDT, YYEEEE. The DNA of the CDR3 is TGTGCCAGCAGCACCGCAGGGAGGGCTGGGACTAATGAAAAACTGTTTTTT. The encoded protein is CASSTAGRAGTNEKLFF.

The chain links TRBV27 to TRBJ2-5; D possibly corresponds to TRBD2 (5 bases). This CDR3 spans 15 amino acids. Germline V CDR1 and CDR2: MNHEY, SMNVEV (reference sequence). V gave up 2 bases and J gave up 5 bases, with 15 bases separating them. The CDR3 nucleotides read TGTGCCAGCAGTTTAACCCGGACTCGAGGGGAGACCCAGTACTTC. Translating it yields CASSLTRTRGETQYF.

CDR3 in DNA: TGCGCCAGCAGCCACAGTACAGCCGGTGAGCAGTTCTTC. It is translated as CASSHSTAGEQFF. V gene TRBV4-1 combines with J gene TRBJ2-1; no clear D. The CDR3 consists of 13 residues. Germline-derived CDR1 and CDR2 are MGHRA and YSYEKL. V shed 3 bases and J shed 9 bases, with 12 bases lying between them.

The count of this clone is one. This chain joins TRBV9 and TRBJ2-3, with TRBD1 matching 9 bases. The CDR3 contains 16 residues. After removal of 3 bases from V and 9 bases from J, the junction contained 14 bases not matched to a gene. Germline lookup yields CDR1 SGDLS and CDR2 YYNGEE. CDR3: CASSGYRGRVGVTQYF. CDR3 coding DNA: TGTGCCAGCAGCGGTTACAGGGGGCGCGTCGGTGTCACGCAGTATTTT.

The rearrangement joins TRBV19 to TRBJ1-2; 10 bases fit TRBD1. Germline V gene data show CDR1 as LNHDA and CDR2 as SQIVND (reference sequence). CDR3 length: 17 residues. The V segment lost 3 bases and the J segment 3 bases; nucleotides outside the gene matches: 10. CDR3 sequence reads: CASSIPLRDRGYYGYTF. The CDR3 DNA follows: TGTGCCAGTAGTATTCCCCTCCGGGACAGGGGATACTATGGCTACACCTTC.

The CDR3 here is CAWTPKSGTGLADTQYF. The DNA for the CDR3 is TGTGCCTGGACCCCCAAGTCCGGGACAGGGCTAGCAGATACGCAGTATTTT. V is TRBV30 and J is TRBJ2-3; 9 bases fit TRBD1. The CDR3 spans 17 residues. Germline V gene lookup returns CDR1 GTSNPN and CDR2 SVGIG (reference sequence). V lost 4 bases and J lost 4; bases outside the gene matches: 15.

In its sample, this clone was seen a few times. In DNA, the CDR3 is TGTGCCAGCAGTCCCATGGGGGGGAGCACCGGGGAGCTGTTTTTT. Translation: CASSPMGGSTGELFF. The rearrangement joins TRBV6-5 to TRBJ2-2; 7 bases match TRBD2. J was trimmed by 4 bases and V by 5 bases; bases with no gene match: 7. CDR1 is MNHEY and CDR2 is SVGAGI in the germline V gene. The CDR3 loop spans 15 amino acids.

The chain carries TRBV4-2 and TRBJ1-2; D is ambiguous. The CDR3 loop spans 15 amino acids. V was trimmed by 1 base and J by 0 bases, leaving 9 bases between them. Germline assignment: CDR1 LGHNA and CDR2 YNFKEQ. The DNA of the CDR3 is TGTGCCAGCAGCCAAGTGGCCCAGGCTAACTATGGCTACACCTTC. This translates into CASSQVAQANYGYTF.

The CDR3 loop is CASSQEPSKAAGELFF. As DNA, the CDR3 is TGCGCCAGCAGCCAAGAGCCCAGTAAGGCGGCCGGGGAGCTGTTTTTT. The chain has TRBV4-3 and TRBJ2-2; no reliable D call. There are 16 residues in the CDR3. Germline V gives CDR1 LGHNA, CDR2 YSLEER. V was pared by 0 bases and J by 6 bases, with 14 bases between.

In nucleotides, the CDR3 is TGTGCCAGCAGGCAGGGACTGGTAGCCAAAAACATTCAGTACTTC. Protein: CASRQGLVAKNIQYF. The gene calls are TRBV6-5 and TRBJ2-4; D is possibly TRBD2 (6 bases). Per germline, CDR1 MNHEY and CDR2 SVGAGI. V lost 6 bases to trimming and J lost 0 bases, with 12 bases between them. The CDR3 is 15 residues long.

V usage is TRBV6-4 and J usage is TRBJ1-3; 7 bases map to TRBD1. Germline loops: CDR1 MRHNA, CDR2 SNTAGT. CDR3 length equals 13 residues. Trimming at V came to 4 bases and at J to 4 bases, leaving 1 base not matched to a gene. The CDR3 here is CASSGTGGNTIYF. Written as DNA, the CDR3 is TGTGCCAGCAGTGGGACAGGCGGAAACACCATATATTTT.

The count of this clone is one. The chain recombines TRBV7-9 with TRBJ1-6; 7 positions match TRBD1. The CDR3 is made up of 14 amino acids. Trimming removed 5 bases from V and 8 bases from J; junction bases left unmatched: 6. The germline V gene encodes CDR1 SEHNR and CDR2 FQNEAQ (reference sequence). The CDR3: CASSTRQGDSPLHF. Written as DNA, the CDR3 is TGTGCCAGCAGCACTCGACAGGGCGATTCACCCCTCCACTTT.

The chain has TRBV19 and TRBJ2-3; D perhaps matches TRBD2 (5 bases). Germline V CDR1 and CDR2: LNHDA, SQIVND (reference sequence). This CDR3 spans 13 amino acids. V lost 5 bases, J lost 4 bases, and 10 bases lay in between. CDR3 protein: CASSLDSSDTQYF. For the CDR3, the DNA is TGTGCCAGTAGTCTGGACTCGTCAGATACGCAGTATTTT.